This T cell receptor beta chain was observed in a study of T cells in tuberculosis. Background on the study: CD1B tetramers identified T cells specific for mycobacterial lipid GMM. Study results and caveats: The stringent gate may have excluded weak CD1B-GMM tetramer binders.

Thawed, overnight-rested PBMC were stained with GMM-loaded CD1B tetramer, viability dye and anti-CD3, then sorted. C32 glucose monomycolate from Rhodococcus equi was loaded onto the CD1B tetramers. The CDR3 runs to 19 residues. Germline V gives CDR1 SQVTM, CDR2 ANQGSEA. The V gene end was trimmed by 1 base and the J gene end by 4 bases; junction bases not matched to a gene: 21. Chain pairing is unknown; alpha and beta were sequenced separately. Generated by immunoSEQ multiplex PCR, the TCRdb table keeps only in-frame clones and is missing some. The sample carries about 58,000 clones, nearly 90% recorded once.

Sequences were obtained from CD1b-GMM tetramer-negative cells sorted from PBMCs. The chain is built from TRBV29-1 and TRBJ1-2, with 7 bases fitting TRBD1. The receptor comes from an adult woman with latent tuberculosis. CDR3 nucleotides: TGCAGCGTTGAAGGGAGGGTCCGTGGCAGGGGGTGGGGTAGCTATGGCTACACCTTC. Amino acid sequence: CSVEGRVRGRGWGSYGYTF. The whole variable domain, filled in from reference TRBV29-1 and TRBJ1-2, reads SAVISQKPSRDICQRGTSLTIQCQVDSQVTMMFWYRQQPGQSLTLIATANQGSEATYESGFVIDKFPISRPNLTFSTLTVSNMSPEDSSIYLCSVEGRVRGRGWGSYGYTFGSGTRLTVV.